The present T cell receptor (beta chain) was sequenced within a study of OX40 agonist ivuxolimab in advanced cancers. Across the study: Patients got intravenous ivuxolimab at 0.01 to 10 mg/kg every 2 weeks.

Of note for this clone: Its antigen is currently unknown.

Study-level points and caveats: Expanded clones were, on average, more numerous among CD8+ T cells than CD4+.

Libraries were prepared by immunoSEQ multiplex PCR; TCRdb keeps only in-frame clonotypes and omits some of them. Among tens of thousands of clones listed, approximately 82% were seen once. There are 16 residues in the CDR3. Germline lookup yields CDR1 LGHNA and CDR2 YSLEER. Germline trimming cut 2 bases from V and 0 bases from J; bases unmatched to any gene: 4. The receptor's source is an adult with an advanced solid tumor such as melanoma, head and neck, liver or kidney cancer. Sequenced here: CD4+ or CD8+ T cells sorted from blood, sampled in a trial of the OX40 agonist ivuxolimab. The genes are TRBV4-3 and TRBJ2-7, with 10 positions matching TRBD2. As DNA, the CDR3 is TGCGCCAGCAGCCAAACTAGCGGGGAAAGCTCCTACGAGCAGTACTTC. Amino acid sequence: CASSQTSGESSYEQYF.